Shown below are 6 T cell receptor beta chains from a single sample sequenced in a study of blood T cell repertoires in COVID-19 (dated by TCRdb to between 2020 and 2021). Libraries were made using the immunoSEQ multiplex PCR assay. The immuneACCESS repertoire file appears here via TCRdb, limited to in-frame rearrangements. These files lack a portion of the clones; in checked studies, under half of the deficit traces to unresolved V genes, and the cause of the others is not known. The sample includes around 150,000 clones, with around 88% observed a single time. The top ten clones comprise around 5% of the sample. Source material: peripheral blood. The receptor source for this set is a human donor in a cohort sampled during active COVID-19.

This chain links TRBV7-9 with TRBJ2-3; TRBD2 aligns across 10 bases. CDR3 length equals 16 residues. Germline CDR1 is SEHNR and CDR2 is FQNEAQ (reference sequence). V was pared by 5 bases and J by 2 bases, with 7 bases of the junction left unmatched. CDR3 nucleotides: TGTGCCAGCAGCCAAGAGGGACTAGCGACCACAGATACGCAGTATTTT. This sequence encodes CASSQEGLATTDTQYF.

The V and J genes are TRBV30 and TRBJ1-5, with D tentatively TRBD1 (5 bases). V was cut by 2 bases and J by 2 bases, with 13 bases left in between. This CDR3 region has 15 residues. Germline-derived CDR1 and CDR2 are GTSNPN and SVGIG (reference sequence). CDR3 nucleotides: TGTGCCTGGAGTTGGGGCGGCTCCGGCAATCAGCCCCAGCATTTT. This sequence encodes CAWSWGGSGNQPQHF.

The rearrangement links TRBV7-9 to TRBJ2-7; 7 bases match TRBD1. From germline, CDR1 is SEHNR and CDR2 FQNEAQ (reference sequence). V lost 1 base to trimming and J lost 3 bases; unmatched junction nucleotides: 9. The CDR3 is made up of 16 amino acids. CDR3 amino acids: CASSLVNRDSVYEQYF. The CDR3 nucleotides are TGTGCCAGCAGCTTAGTAAATCGGGACAGCGTCTACGAGCAGTACTTC.

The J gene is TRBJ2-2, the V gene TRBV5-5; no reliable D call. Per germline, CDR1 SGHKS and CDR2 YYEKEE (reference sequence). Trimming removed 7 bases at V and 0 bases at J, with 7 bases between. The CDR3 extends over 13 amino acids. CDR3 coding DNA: TGTGCCAGCGCTTCAGCGAACACCGGGGAGCTGTTTTTT. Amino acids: CASASANTGELFF.

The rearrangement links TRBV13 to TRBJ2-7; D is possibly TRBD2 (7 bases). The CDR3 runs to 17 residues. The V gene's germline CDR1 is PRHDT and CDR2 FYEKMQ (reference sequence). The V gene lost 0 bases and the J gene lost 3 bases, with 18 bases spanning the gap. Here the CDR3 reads CASSLGIRGAGDYEQYF. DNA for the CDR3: TGTGCCAGCAGCTTAGGCATTCGGGGGGCAGGCGACTACGAGCAGTACTTC.

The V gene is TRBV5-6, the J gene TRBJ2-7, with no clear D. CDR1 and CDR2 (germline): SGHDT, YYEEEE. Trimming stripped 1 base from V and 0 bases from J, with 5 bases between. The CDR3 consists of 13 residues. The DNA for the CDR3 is TGTGCCAGCAGCTTGTACGGCTCCTACGAGCAGTACTTC. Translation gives CASSLYGSYEQYF.